This passage covers 5 T cell receptor beta chains from one sample sequenced in a study of glioma-infiltrating T cells. The iRepertoire nested amplicon-rescue multiplex PCR amplified TCR alpha and beta CDR3s from RNA. TCRdb processed the multiplex PCR reads anew with MiXCR; each CDR3 protein has one entry. This table has more than 95,000 distinct CDR3 sequences, approximately 25% appearing once. The sample consisted of glioma tissue, nonneoplastic brain tissue, or PBMCs (not recorded which). The receptors here all came from a human donor with low-grade glioma or glioblastoma, undergoing nonglioma brain surgery, or in good health (not recorded which).

This clonotype was counted many times. The CDR3 region has the DNA TGTGCCAGCAGCTTAGGGACAGGGAGAGAGACCCAGTACTTC. It encodes CASSLGTGRETQYF. V and J are TRBV7-9 and TRBJ2-5, with 8 bases identical to TRBD1. CDR1 is SEHNR and CDR2 is FQNEAQ in the germline V gene (reference sequence). Trimming cost V 1 base and J 4 bases; bases outside gene matches: 2. The CDR3 is 14 amino acids.

The chain uses TRBV6-1 and TRBJ2-1; 8 bases map to TRBD2. The CDR3 is made up of 12 amino acids. Per the germline V gene, CDR1 is MNHNS and CDR2 is SASEGT. As DNA, the CDR3 is TGTGTTAGCAGTCTTAGCGGGACCGAGCAGTTCTTC. Its protein product is CVSSLSGTEQFF.

This clonotype was recorded many times. The rearrangement uses TRBV19 and TRBJ2-5; D gene unclear. Germline V gene lookup returns CDR1 LNHDA and CDR2 SQIVND (reference sequence). Trimming took 2 bases from V and 5 from J, leaving 15 bases between them. The CDR3 runs to 15 residues. The CDR3 loop reads CASSITWHPGETQYF. CDR3 bases: TGTGCCAGTAGTATAACGTGGCACCCTGGGGAGACCCAGTACTTC. Full variable domain (missing parts from reference TRBV19 and TRBJ2-5): DGGITQSPKYLFRKEGQNVTLSCEQNLNHDAMYWYRQDPGQGLRLIYYSQIVNDFQKGDIAEGYSVSREKKESFPLTVTSAQKNPTAFYLCASSITWHPGETQYFGPGTRLLVL.

Comment on this clonotype: At one end, the junction sequence differs from germline, possibly due to a read error. The genes are TRBV4-3 and TRBJ1-1; D not certain. CDR1 and CDR2 (germline): LGHNA, YSLEER. There are 11 residues in the CDR3. The CDR3 bases are TGCGCCAGCTCCGGTTGGACTGAAGATTTCTTT. Translating gives CASSGWTEDFF.

Concerning this clonotype: A read error may explain this, as a much larger clone is one base away. This rearrangement joins TRBV29-1 to TRBJ1-1; weak D call: TRBD1 (6 bases). Germline V gene data show CDR1 as SQVTM and CDR2 as ANQGSEA. The CDR3 runs to 14 residues. V lost 6 bases and J lost 0, with 14 bases in between. CDR3 region: CSVAAGVMNTEAFF. The CDR3 coding sequence is TGCAGCGTCGCGGCAGGGGTCATGAACACTGAAGCTTTCTTT.